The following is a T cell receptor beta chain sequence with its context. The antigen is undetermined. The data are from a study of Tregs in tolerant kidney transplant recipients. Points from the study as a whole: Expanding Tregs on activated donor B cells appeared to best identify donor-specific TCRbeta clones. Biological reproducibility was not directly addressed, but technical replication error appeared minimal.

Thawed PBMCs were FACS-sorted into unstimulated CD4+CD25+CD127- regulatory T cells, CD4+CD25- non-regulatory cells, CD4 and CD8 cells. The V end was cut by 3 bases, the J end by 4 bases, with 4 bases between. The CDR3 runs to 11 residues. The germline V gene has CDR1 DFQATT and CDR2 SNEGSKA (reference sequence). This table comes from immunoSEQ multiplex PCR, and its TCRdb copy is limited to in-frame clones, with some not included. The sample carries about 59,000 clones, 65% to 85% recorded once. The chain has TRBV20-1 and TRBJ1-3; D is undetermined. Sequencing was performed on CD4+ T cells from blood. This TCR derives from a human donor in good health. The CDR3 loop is CSASWGNTIYF. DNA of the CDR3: TGCAGTGCTAGTTGGGGAAACACCATATATTTT.